The 20 T cell receptor beta chains listed next were all sequenced from one sample in a study of blood T cell repertoires in COVID-19. Repertoires were generated with immunoSEQ multiplex PCR, while TCRdb's copy carries only in-frame clones and drops some. Of about 120,000 clones in the sample, approximately 70% were seen once. Sequencing was performed on peripheral blood. All receptors derive from a woman aged 70-85 years with acute or convalescent COVID-19.

This clone was counted only a few times. This rearrangement joins TRBV6-5 to TRBJ1-2, with D maybe TRBD1 (6 bases). This CDR3 contains 11 residues. The ends were cut back, 10 bases at V and 6 bases at J, with 12 bases in the middle. Germline loops: CDR1 MNHEY, CDR2 SVGAGI. Here the CDR3 reads CATSQGHGYTF. Here the CDR3 DNA reads TGTGCCACCTCACAGGGTCATGGCTACACCTTC.

V and J are TRBV12-2 and TRBJ2-3; the listed D gene, TRBD1, was not tested against the DNA. TRBV12-2 is tagged as a pseudogene. The CDR3 runs to 15 residues. CDR3 nucleotide sequence: TGTGCAAGTCGCCTGGGACAGGGTTGTGTAGATACGCAGTATTTT. Amino acid sequence: CASRLGQGCVDTQYF.

The chain carries TRBV6-2 or TRBV6-3 and TRBJ2-1, with 13 bases matching TRBD2. CDR1 is MNHEY, CDR2 SVGEGT, per germline. This CDR3 region has 14 residues. V was pared by 5 bases and J by 12 bases, with 7 bases of the junction left unmatched. CDR3 sequence reads: CASSIGLAGEGQFF. The CDR3 DNA follows: TGTGCCAGCAGTATAGGACTAGCGGGAGAGGGGCAGTTCTTC.

The chain carries TRBV21-1 and TRBJ1-4; TRBD1, as called in the table, went unchecked against the DNA. TRBV21-1 counts as a pseudogene. The length of the CDR3 is 13 residues. The CDR3 loop is CASGGGGREKLFF. For the CDR3, the DNA is TGTGCCAGCGGAGGGGGCGGCCGGGAAAAACTGTTTTTT.

This chain links TRBV9 with TRBJ2-5; D possibly corresponds to TRBD2 (6 bases). This CDR3 has 14 amino acids. Germline V gene data show CDR1 as SGDLS and CDR2 as YYNGEE. Between the trimmed V and J ends, which lost 7 bases and 2 bases, there was a span of 15 bases. Here the CDR3 reads CASGTAGNQETQYF. The CDR3 coding sequence is TGTGCCAGCGGCACGGCGGGGAATCAAGAGACCCAGTACTTC.

The chain combines TRBV27 with TRBJ2-3, with a possible D match to TRBD2 (5 bases). There are 16 residues in the CDR3. Trimming took 3 bases from V and 0 from J, leaving 13 bases between them. In germline, CDR1 is MNHEY, CDR2 SMNVEV (reference sequence). The CDR3 reads CASSFRSGSSTDTQYF. The CDR3 bases are TGTGCCAGCAGTTTTCGGTCGGGATCTAGCACAGATACGCAGTATTTT.

This chain joins TRBV5-1 and TRBJ2-5, with D possibly matching TRBD2 (5 bases). The CDR3 is made up of 14 amino acids. Trimming took 7 bases from V and 5 from J, leaving 18 bases between them. Germline-derived CDR1 and CDR2 are SGHRS and YFSETQ. CDR3 amino acids: CASRLGLAGETQYF. The CDR3 nucleotides read TGCGCCAGCCGACTTGGGCTAGCAGGCGAGACCCAGTACTTC.

The rearrangement joins TRBV27 to TRBJ2-3, with D perhaps matching TRBD2 (5 bases). V lost 4 bases and J lost 6, with 14 bases in between. CDR3 length equals 14 residues. Germline values: CDR1 MNHEY, CDR2 SMNVEV (reference sequence). The CDR3 region has the DNA TGTGCCAGCAGTTCGACCACTAGATTCGATACGCAGTATTTT. Its protein product is CASSSTTRFDTQYF.

The chain carries TRBV6-1 and TRBJ2-1, with D possibly matching TRBD1 (6 bases). The CDR3 runs to 16 residues. V was cut by 3 bases and J by 2 bases, with 14 bases left in between. Germline V gives CDR1 MNHNS, CDR2 SASEGT. DNA of the CDR3: TGTGCCAGCAGTGACCCCGGGACAATAACCTACAATGAGCAGTTCTTC. Translation: CASSDPGTITYNEQFF.

As regards this clone: The same CDR3 also results from other DNA sequences found in this sample. The rearrangement links TRBV5-5 to TRBJ2-2; D call uncertain. Deletions cut 0 bases from V and 4 bases from J, with 7 bases between. The germline CDR1 and CDR2 sequences are SGHKS and YYEKEE (reference sequence). The CDR3 has 14 residues. The chain's CDR3 is CASSLVGSTGELFF. The CDR3 nucleotides read TGTGCCAGCAGCTTGGTGGGCAGCACCGGGGAGCTGTTTTTT.

The chain recombines TRBV11-2 with TRBJ1-2, with 7 nucleotides matching TRBD1. V shed 5 bases, J shed 8 bases, and the junction held 8 bases outside the gene matches. This CDR3 spans 13 amino acids. Germline V CDR1 and CDR2: SGHAT, FQNNGV. This CDR3 is CASSPPTGSGYTF. The CDR3 DNA sequence: TGTGCCAGCAGCCCCCCGACAGGGTCGGGCTACACCTTC.

V and J are TRBV18 and TRBJ1-4; D remains unclear. This CDR3 spans 14 amino acids. The V end was cut by 6 bases, the J end by 2 bases, with 10 bases between. CDR1 is KGHSH and CDR2 is LQKENI in the germline V gene. The CDR3 bases are TGTGCCAGCTCCCTCGGAGGTACTAATGAAAAACTGTTTTTT. As protein: CASSLGGTNEKLFF.

The V gene is TRBV24-1, the J gene TRBJ2-1; 9 bases fit TRBD1. Germline-derived CDR1 and CDR2 are KGHDR and SFDVKD. The CDR3 spans 16 residues. V was clipped by 3 bases and J by 2 bases; unmatched bases: 4. CDR3 residues: CATSDPGTGTYNEQFF. The DNA of the CDR3 is TGTGCCACCAGTGATCCCGGGACAGGGACCTACAATGAGCAGTTCTTC.

The V and J genes are TRBV27 and TRBJ1-4; 8 nucleotides agree with TRBD1. The CDR3 runs 15 residues. Germline V lookup: CDR1 MNHEY, CDR2 SMNVEV (reference sequence). The ends lost 0 bases at V and 5 bases at J; junction bases unmatched: 2. The CDR3 DNA is TGTGCCAGCAGTTTATCGGCAGGGGGCAATGAAAAACTGTTTTTT. This sequence encodes CASSLSAGGNEKLFF.

This clone has more than one count but fewer than ten. The V and J genes are TRBV6-1 and TRBJ1-6; TRBD1 is a possible D gene (5 bases). The CDR3 contains 15 residues. Trimming stripped 2 bases from V and 6 bases from J, with 11 bases between. Germline V gene sequence: CDR1 MNHNS, CDR2 SASEGT. The CDR3 DNA reads as TGTGCCAGCAGTGAATTCGGGGGGACTAATTCACCCCTCCACTTT. This sequence encodes CASSEFGGTNSPLHF.

The chain links TRBV10-2 to TRBJ2-3; a possible D gene is TRBD1 (6 bases). The CDR3 is 15 amino acids. Trimming cost V 7 bases and J 2 bases, with 16 bases left between them. Germline V lookup: CDR1 WSHSY, CDR2 SAAADI. The CDR3 region has the DNA TGCGCCAGCACGACCTCGGGACACTACACAGATACGCAGTATTTT. The encoded protein is CASTTSGHYTDTQYF.

This clone showed up many times. Other DNA sequences within the sample encode an identical CDR3. The V and J genes are TRBV9 and TRBJ2-2; 9 bases map to TRBD2. The CDR3 sequence is 16 residues long. The germline CDR1 and CDR2 sequences are SGDLS and YYNGEE. The V segment lost 0 bases and the J segment 5 bases; nucleotides outside the gene matches: 5. DNA for the CDR3: TGTGCCAGCAGCGTAGGACTAGCGGACCTGACCGGGGAGCTGTTTTTT. This translates into CASSVGLADLTGELFF.

The chain recombines TRBV6-6 with TRBJ1-5; 10 nucleotides line up with TRBD1. The trim removed 4 bases at V and 0 bases at J, leaving 3 bases unmatched. The CDR3 is made up of 16 amino acids. Germline values: CDR1 MNHNY, CDR2 SVGAGI (reference sequence). CDR3 residues: CASSSGQGGSNQPQHF. The CDR3, as DNA: TGTGCCAGCAGTTCCGGACAGGGGGGTAGCAATCAGCCCCAGCATTTT.

This clone appeared a few times. The rearrangement links TRBV19 to TRBJ1-3, with a possible D match to TRBD1 (6 bases). V lost 7 bases to trimming and J lost 0 bases, with 13 bases between them. The CDR3 length is 15 residues. Germline CDR1 reads LNHDA; CDR2 reads SQIVND (reference sequence). CDR3: CASIRDTSSGNTIYF. The CDR3 DNA follows: TGTGCCAGTATCCGGGACACCAGCTCTGGAAACACCATATATTTT. The full variable domain, its missing parts supplied by reference TRBV19 and TRBJ1-3, is DGGITQSPKYLFRKEGQNVTLSCEQNLNHDAMYWYRQDPGQGLRLIYYSQIVNDFQKGDIAEGYSVSREKKESFPLTVTSAQKNPTAFYLCASIRDTSSGNTIYFGEGSWLTVV.

This clone was detected a few times. This chain connects TRBV5-1 to TRBJ1-2; TRBD1 matches 7 bases. Germline V gives CDR1 SGHRS, CDR2 YFSETQ. The CDR3 runs 15 residues. V trimming: 0 bases; J trimming: 4 bases; junction bases outside the gene matches: 6. Here the CDR3 reads CASSLAPGQSYGYTF. CDR3 DNA sequence: TGCGCCAGCAGCTTGGCCCCGGGACAGAGCTATGGCTACACCTTC.